A selection of T cell receptor beta chains follows, all from one sample in a study of T cell changes during pregnancy in multiple sclerosis. The table came from immunoSEQ multiplex PCR; TCRdb's copy has only in-frame clones and leaves some out. The sample has some 97,000 clones; 94% are singletons. Sequencing was performed on peripheral blood, taken before pregnancy. The receptor source for this set is a female donor with multiple sclerosis, enrolled in a pregnancy study. CDR3s include the opening cysteine and the closing phenylalanine or tryptophan. Each record gives: clone size, V gene, D gene, J gene, CDR3 DNA, CDR3 protein. A D gene is named only where the DNA matches it firmly. Size is omitted from some rows. Given values are once, few, many or a class for expanded clones.

>-|TRBV28|-|TRBJ1-1
TGTGCCAGCAGCGAGAACAGGGCTGAAGCTTTCTTT
CASSENRAEAFF
>-|TRBV28|TRBD2|TRBJ2-7
TGTGCCAGCAGTTCGGGGACTAGCGGGAGGCCCCTCTCCGAGCAGTACTTC
CASSSGTSGRPLSEQYF
>few|TRBV5-1|-|TRBJ2-6
TGCGCCAGCAGCTTGGTTGCCCTGAGCTCTGGGGCCAACGTCCTGACTTTC
CASSLVALSSGANVLTF
>-|TRBV9|-|TRBJ1-1
TGTGCCAGCAGCGGGGGGGGGCCAAACACTGAAGCTTTCTTT
CASSGGGPNTEAFF
>-|TRBV5-4|-|TRBJ1-3
TGTGCCAGCAGCTTGGTGGGCAGAGAGGGAAACACCATATATTTT
CASSLVGREGNTIYF
>-|TRBV28|-|TRBJ2-1
TGTGCCAGCAGTTTGAGGCAACCCTACAATGAGCAGTTCTTC
CASSLRQPYNEQFF
>-|TRBV14|-|TRBJ2-2
TGTGCCAGCAGCCAAGATTATCAGGGTGTGGCCGGGGAGCTGTTTTTT
CASSQDYQGVAGELFF
>-|TRBV14|TRBD1|TRBJ2-3
TGTGCCAGCAGCCGGGACAGGGGGCAAGAAAGGTTCCCCGATACGCAGTATTTT
CASSRDRGQERFPDTQYF
>-|TRBV6-6|TRBD2|TRBJ2-7
TGTGCCAGCAGTCCTCCGACTAGCGGGCTCTCCTACGAGCAGTACTTC
CASSPPTSGLSYEQYF
>-|TRBV19|-|TRBJ2-5
TGTGCCAGTAGTCTATGGCTAGCAGACCAAGAGACCCAGTACTTC
CASSLWLADQETQYF
>-|TRBV6-1|TRBD1|TRBJ1-2
TGTGCCAGCAGTCAAGGATGGGACAGGGCTAACTATGGCTACACCTTC
CASSQGWDRANYGYTF
>-|TRBV29-1|TRBD2|TRBJ2-5
TGCAGCGCACTAGCGGGAGGTGGAGAGACCCAGTACTTC
CSALAGGGETQYF
>-|TRBV29-1|-|TRBJ2-5
TGCAGCGCCGAGGGTCAGTTCAAGACCCAGTACTTC
CSAEGQFKTQYF
>few|TRBV6-1|TRBD1|TRBJ1-2
TGTGCCAGCAATAGGGGGCTCTATGGCTACACCTTC
CASNRGLYGYTF
>-|TRBV28|TRBD1|TRBJ2-7
TGTGCCAGCAGTTTCAGGGGGCTCCTCCACGAGCAGTACTTC
CASSFRGLLHEQYF
>-|TRBV30|-|TRBJ1-5
TGTGCCTGGAGTTCGGGGGGCAATCAGCCCCAGCATTTT
CAWSSGGNQPQHF
>-|TRBV30|TRBD1|TRBJ1-5
TGTGCCTGGAGTTCCTTAGGGGGCCCTAGCAATCAGCCCCAGCATTTT
CAWSSLGGPSNQPQHF
>-|TRBV2|-|TRBJ2-7
TGTGCCAGCCGGGACTCGATTTACGAGCAGTACTTC
CASRDSIYEQYF
>-|TRBV14|-|TRBJ2-1
TGTGCCAGCAGCCAAGAAGAGACTAGGATCTACAATGAGCAGTTCTTC
CASSQEETRIYNEQFF
>-|TRBV5-1|TRBD1|TRBJ1-4
TGCGCCAGCAAGGGAGGGACAGGGCTAGAAAAACTGTTTTTT
CASKGGTGLEKLFF
>-|TRBV11-2|TRBD2|TRBJ2-1
TGTGCCAGCAGCTGGGGACTAGCGGGAGGCTCCTACAATGAGCAGTTCTTC
CASSWGLAGGSYNEQFF
>-|TRBV29-1|-|TRBJ1-1
TGCAGCGTTGAATGGGGGCAGGGTTCGGACACTGAAGCTTTCTTT
CSVEWGQGSDTEAFF
>-|TRBV4-2|TRBD1|TRBJ2-1
TGTGCCAGCAGCCAAATTGACAGGGGGCAGTCCTACAATGAGCAGTTCTTC
CASSQIDRGQSYNEQFF
>-|TRBV30|-|TRBJ2-1
TGTGCCTGGAGTCAGAACAATGAGCAGTTCTTC
CAWSQNNEQFF
>-|TRBV5-4|-|TRBJ2-7
TGTGCCAGCAGCGGAAGCGGACAGATCTACGAGCAGTACTTC
CASSGSGQIYEQYF
>-|TRBV30|TRBD1|TRBJ1-3
TGTGCCTGGAGTCCACAGGGGGCATTTGGAAACACCATATATTTT
CAWSPQGAFGNTIYF
>-|TRBV19|TRBD1|TRBJ2-6
TGTGCCAGTGGGGCCGGGACAGCCTTCTCTGGGGCCAACGTCCTGACTTTC
CASGAGTAFSGANVLTF
>-|TRBV5-1|-|TRBJ2-5
TGCGCCAGCAGCTTGGGTTTACGCGGATTCCAAGAGACCCAGTACTTC
CASSLGLRGFQETQYF
>-|TRBV19|TRBD1|TRBJ2-7
TGTGCCAGTAGTATTGGGACAGGGGGCGTCGGTTACGAGCAGTACTTC
CASSIGTGGVGYEQYF
>-|TRBV18|TRBD1|TRBJ2-7
TGTGCCAGCTCACCACTCGCGACAGGGGGGGAATCCTACGAGCAGTACTTC
CASSPLATGGESYEQYF
>-|TRBV5-5|TRBD1|TRBJ2-7
TGTGCCAGCAGCTTGGCGACAGGGGGCTACGAGCAGTACTTC
CASSLATGGYEQYF
>-|TRBV9|TRBD1|TRBJ1-1
TGTGCCAGCAGCGAAAAGACAGGGCTGGGCACTGAAGCTTTCTTT
CASSEKTGLGTEAFF
>-|TRBV19|TRBD2|TRBJ2-1
TGTGCCAGTAGTATAGATCTGTGGGGGACTACGCACAATGAGCAGTTCTTC
CASSIDLWGTTHNEQFF
>-|TRBV6-5|-|TRBJ2-2
TGTGCCAGCAGTTACTCTAGCGCCGGGGAGCTGTTTTTT
CASSYSSAGELFF
>-|TRBV5-6|TRBD1|TRBJ2-7
TGTGCCAGCAGCTTGGTGGGACAGAGCTCCTACGAGCAGTACTTC
CASSLVGQSSYEQYF
>few|TRBV29-1|TRBD1|TRBJ1-1
TGCAGCGTCGGGACAGGGAACACTGAAGCTTTCTTT
CSVGTGNTEAFF
>-|TRBV25-1|-|TRBJ1-2
TGTGCCAGCAAGGACACCTACACGGGCAGGGGAGGCTACACCTTC
CASKDTYTGRGGYTF
>-|TRBV19|TRBD2|TRBJ2-1
TGTGCCAGTAGTACTGCTAGCGGGCCGTACAATGAGCAGTTCTTC
CASSTASGPYNEQFF
>-|TRBV28|TRBD1|TRBJ1-2
TGTGCCAGCAGTCCGCCATCCGGACAGGGGGTTGGCGGCTACACCTTC
CASSPPSGQGVGGYTF
>-|TRBV9|TRBD2|TRBJ2-1
TGTGCCAGCAATCAAGCGGGAGGGCCTTATGAGCAGTTCTTC
CASNQAGGPYEQFF
>-|TRBV6-5|-|TRBJ1-1
TGTGCCAGCAGTTACGCCGGGGGGACGAACACTGAAGCTTTCTTT
CASSYAGGTNTEAFF
>-|TRBV9|-|TRBJ2-2
TGTGCCAGCAAAGGCGGGAACACCGGGGAGCTGTTTTTT
CASKGGNTGELFF
>-|TRBV28|TRBD2|TRBJ2-5
TGTGCCAGCAGTTTGGCGGGACTAGCGAAGGAGACCCAGTACTTC
CASSLAGLAKETQYF
>-|TRBV6-1|-|TRBJ1-4
TGTGCCAGCAGTGAAAGGACACTAACTTCGGGAAAACTGTTTTTT
CASSERTLTSGKLFF
>once|TRBV19|-|TRBJ2-7
TGTGCCAGCGCCCCAGGGAGGAAAGCCGAGCAGTACTTC
CASAPGRKAEQYF
>once|TRBV7-6|-|TRBJ2-1
TGTGCCAGCAGCCCCACGCCAGGGCGCAATGAGCAGTTCTTC
CASSPTPGRNEQFF